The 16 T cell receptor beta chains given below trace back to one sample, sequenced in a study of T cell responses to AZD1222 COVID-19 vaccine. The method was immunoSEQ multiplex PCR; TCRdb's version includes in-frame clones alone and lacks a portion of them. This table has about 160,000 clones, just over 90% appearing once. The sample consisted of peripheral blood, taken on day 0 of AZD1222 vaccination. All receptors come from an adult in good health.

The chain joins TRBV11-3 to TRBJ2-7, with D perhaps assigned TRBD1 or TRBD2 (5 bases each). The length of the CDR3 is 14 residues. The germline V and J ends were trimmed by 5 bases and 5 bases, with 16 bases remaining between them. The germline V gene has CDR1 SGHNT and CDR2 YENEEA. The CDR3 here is CASSPWDPRNEQYF. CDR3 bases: TGTGCCAGCAGCCCCTGGGACCCCAGGAACGAGCAGTACTTC.

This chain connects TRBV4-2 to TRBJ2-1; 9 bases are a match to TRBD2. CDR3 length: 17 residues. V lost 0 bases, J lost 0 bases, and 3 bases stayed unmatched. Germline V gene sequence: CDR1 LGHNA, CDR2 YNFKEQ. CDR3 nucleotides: TGTGCCAGCAGCCAAGACGCTAGCGGGACCTCCTACAATGAGCAGTTCTTC. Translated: CASSQDASGTSYNEQFF.

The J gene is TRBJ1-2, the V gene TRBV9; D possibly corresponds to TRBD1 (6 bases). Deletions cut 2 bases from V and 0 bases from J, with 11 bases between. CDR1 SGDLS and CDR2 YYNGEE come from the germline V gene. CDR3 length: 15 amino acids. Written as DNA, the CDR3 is TGTGCCAGCAGCGTCCTGGACAGTGCTAACTATGGCTACACCTTC. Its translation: CASSVLDSANYGYTF.

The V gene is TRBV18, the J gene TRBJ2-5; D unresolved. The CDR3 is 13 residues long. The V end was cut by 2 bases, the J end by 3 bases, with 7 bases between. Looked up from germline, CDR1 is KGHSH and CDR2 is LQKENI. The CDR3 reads CASSPFTEETQYF. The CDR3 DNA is TGTGCCAGCTCACCATTTACGGAAGAGACCCAGTACTTC.

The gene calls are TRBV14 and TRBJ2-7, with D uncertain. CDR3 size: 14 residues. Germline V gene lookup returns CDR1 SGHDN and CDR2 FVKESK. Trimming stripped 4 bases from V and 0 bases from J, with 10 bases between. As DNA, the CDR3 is TGTGCCAGCAGCCTTAACTTCGGCTCCTACGAGCAGTACTTC. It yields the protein CASSLNFGSYEQYF.

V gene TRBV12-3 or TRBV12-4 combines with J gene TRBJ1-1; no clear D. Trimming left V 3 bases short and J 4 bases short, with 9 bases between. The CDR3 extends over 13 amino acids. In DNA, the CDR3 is TGTGCCAGCAGTTTGCACCTACCCACTGAAGCTTTCTTT. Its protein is CASSLHLPTEAFF.

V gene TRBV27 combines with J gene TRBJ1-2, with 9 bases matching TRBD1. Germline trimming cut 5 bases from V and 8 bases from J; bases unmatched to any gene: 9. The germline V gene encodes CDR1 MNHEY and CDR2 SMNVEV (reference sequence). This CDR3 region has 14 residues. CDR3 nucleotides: TGTGCCAGCAGTCCTTTTTGGACAGGGGACGGCTACACCTTC. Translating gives CASSPFWTGDGYTF.

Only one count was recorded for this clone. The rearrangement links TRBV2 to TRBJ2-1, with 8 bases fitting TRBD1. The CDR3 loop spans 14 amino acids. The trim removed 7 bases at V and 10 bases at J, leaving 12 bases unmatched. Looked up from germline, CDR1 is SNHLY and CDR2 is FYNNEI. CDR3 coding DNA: TGTGCCAGCAAAGGACAGGGCCTAAGAGTAGAGCAGTTCTTC. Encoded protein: CASKGQGLRVEQFF.

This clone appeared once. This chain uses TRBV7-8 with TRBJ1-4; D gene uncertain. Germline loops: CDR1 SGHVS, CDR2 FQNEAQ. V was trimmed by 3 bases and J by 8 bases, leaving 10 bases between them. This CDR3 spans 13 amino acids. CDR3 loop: CASSLSGGEKLFF. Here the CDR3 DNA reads TGTGCCAGCAGCTTGTCCGGCGGGGAAAAACTGTTTTTT.

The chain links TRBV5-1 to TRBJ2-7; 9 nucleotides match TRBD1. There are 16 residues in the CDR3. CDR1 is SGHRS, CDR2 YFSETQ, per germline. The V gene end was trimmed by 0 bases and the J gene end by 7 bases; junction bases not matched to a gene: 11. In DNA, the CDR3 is TGCGCCAGCAGCTTGGCCGGGACAGGGCTTTCGGGAGAGCAGTACTTC. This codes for CASSLAGTGLSGEQYF.

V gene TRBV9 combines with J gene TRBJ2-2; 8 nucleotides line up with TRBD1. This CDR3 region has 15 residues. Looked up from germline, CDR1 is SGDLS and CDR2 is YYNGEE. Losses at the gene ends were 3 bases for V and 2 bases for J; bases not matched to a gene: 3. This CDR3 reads CASSAGQGNTGELFF. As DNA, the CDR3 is TGTGCCAGCAGCGCTGGACAGGGCAACACCGGGGAGCTGTTTTTT. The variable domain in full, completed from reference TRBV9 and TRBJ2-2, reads DSGVTQTPKHLITATGQRVTLRCSPRSGDLSVYWYQQSLDQGLQFLIQYYNGEERAKGNILERFSAQQFPDLHSELNLSSLELGDSALYFCASSAGQGNTGELFFGEGSRLTVL.

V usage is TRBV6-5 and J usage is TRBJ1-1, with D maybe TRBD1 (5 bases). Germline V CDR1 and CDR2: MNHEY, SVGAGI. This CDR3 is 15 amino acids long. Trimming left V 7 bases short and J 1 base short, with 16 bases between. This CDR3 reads CASTSRGQSNTEAFF. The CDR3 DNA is TGTGCCAGCACGAGTAGAGGACAATCGAACACTGAAGCTTTCTTT.

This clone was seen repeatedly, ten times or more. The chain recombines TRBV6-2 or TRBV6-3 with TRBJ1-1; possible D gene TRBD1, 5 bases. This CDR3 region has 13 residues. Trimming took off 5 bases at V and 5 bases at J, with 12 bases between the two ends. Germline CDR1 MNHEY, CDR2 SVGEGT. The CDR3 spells CASSSREETEAFF. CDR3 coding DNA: TGTGCCAGCAGTAGCAGGGAGGAGACTGAAGCTTTCTTT.

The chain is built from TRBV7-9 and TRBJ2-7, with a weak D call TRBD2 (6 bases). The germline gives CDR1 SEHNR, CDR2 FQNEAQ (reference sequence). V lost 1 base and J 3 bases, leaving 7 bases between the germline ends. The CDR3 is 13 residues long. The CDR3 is CASSLGLVYEQYF. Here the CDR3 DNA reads TGTGCCAGCAGCTTAGGACTAGTCTACGAGCAGTACTTC.

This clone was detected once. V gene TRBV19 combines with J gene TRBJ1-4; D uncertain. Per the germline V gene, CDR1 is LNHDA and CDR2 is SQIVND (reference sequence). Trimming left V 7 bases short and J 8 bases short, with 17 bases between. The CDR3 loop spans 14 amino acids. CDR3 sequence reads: CASTSRAAGEKLFF. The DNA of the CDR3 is TGTGCCAGTACCTCCCGGGCGGCGGGGGAAAAACTGTTTTTT.

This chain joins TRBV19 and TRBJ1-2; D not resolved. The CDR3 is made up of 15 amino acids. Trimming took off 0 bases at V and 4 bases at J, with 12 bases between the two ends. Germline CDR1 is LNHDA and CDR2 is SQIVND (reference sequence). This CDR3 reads CASSIDFRVGYGYTF. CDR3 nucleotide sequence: TGTGCCAGTAGTATAGATTTCCGGGTCGGCTATGGCTACACCTTC.